This record concerns one TCR beta chain sequence. This clonotype was observed a handful of times. There is no known antigen for this receptor. Within one base of it there is no much larger clone, and no base qualities were kept. What this sample's treatment or condition label stands for: allogeneic hematopoietic cell transplantation with graft depleted of TCRalphabeta T cells and CD19 B cells. TCRalphabeta/CD19-depleted allogeneic hematopoietic cell grafts were given to the transplant recipients, all of whom were children. Taken from cysteine to phenylalanine, the CDR3 has 13 residues. Only the CDR3 DNA is retained, 39 bases long and in frame from the first base. This specimen belongs to a study of T-cell reconstitution after alpha-beta-depleted transplantation in children (dated by TCRdb to the mid-2010s). Background for the entire study: T-cell immune reconstitution after TCRalphabeta/CD19-depleted allogeneic hematopoietic cell transplantation in children was quantitatively tracked in the study by means of TCR repertoire profiling. The research as a whole found: The frequencies of hyperexpanded clones fell over the following months, and after one year, T-cell counts and TCRbeta diversity were mostly attributed to newly produced T cells. The high TCRbeta diversity at day 60 in some patients was ascribed to recipient T cells and intrathymic progenitors that had survived conditioning. The apparently early recovery of alphabetaT-cell counts about two months after transplant reportedly depended on only several hundred rapidly expanded clones that came from non-depleted graft cells.

To prepare the library, PCR was applied. The instrument given in TCRdb is Illumina HiSeq 2500. TCR libraries were prepared with molecular barcoding, using unique molecular identifiers to normalize TCRbeta repertoire quantification. Using fastp trimming at Q25 and MiXCR clonotype assembly, TCRdb reanalyzed the public sequencing data and kept in-frame beta chains. Merged by CDR3 protein, the rows form single entries marked with the most common genes and DNA. In this sample the table shows just under 350,000 distinct CDR3 sequences, roughly 15% of which occur a single time. The ten largest account for roughly 40% of the sample.

This specimen consisted of PBMCs, mostly from graft donor cells, obtained 360 days after TCRalphabeta/CD19-depleted stem cell transplant. The chain is encoded by TRBV21-1 joined to TRBJ1-6. TRBV21-1 is flagged as a pseudogene. The sequence derives from a male patient aged 2 to 10 who had a stem cell transplant for acute lymphoblastic leukemia, so the T cells may come from the graft donor. This receptor carries the CDR3 CASSKKENSPLHF. The sequence in DNA is TGTGCCAGCAGCAAAAAAGAGAATTCACCCCTCCACTTT.